This T cell receptor (beta chain) came from a study of blood T cell repertoires in COVID-19. The repertoire was sequenced with immunoSEQ multiplex PCR; TCRdb's copy has only in-frame clones and lacks some. The table has about 150,000 clones, around nine tenths seen once. Germline CDR1 is SGHVS and CDR2 is FNYEAQ. Between the trimmed V and J ends, which lost 1 base and 7 bases, there was a span of 11 bases. The CDR3 consists of 14 residues. The sequencing sample was made of peripheral blood. The source is a human donor in a cohort sampled during active COVID-19. The chain links TRBV7-6 to TRBJ1-5; D gene ambiguous. This chain's CDR3 is CASSLVVGGQPQHF. DNA of the CDR3: TGTGCCAGCAGCTTAGTGGTAGGAGGACAGCCCCAGCATTTT.